These T cell receptor beta chains were read from a single sample in a study of blood T cell repertoires in COVID-19. Sequencing was performed with immunoSEQ multiplex PCR; in TCRdb, only in-frame clones are kept and a portion is missing. The profile shows some 83,000 clones, approximately 88% of them singletons. What was sequenced was peripheral blood. These receptors came from an elderly woman with active or convalescent COVID-19. The CDR3 runs from the conserved cysteine through the conserved F or W. A D gene is named only where the DNA matches it firmly. Expanded clones are given a class, and other clones once, few, many or no size at all.

CDR3 length	V gene	clone size	D gene	J gene	CDR3 DNA	CDR3 protein
14	TRBV18	NA	TRBD2	TRBJ2-5	TGTGCCAGCTCACGGACTAGCGGACAAGAGACCCAGTACTTC	CASSRTSGQETQYF
14	TRBV9	NA	NA	TRBJ1-5	TGTGCCAGCAGCTTTGACAGCGACAATCAGCCCCAGCATTTT	CASSFDSDNQPQHF
16	TRBV2	NA	TRBD2	TRBJ2-7	TGTGCCAGCAGTCCCATACTAGCGGTAACTTACTACGAGCAGTACTTC	CASSPILAVTYYEQYF
14	TRBV29-1	few	TRBD1	TRBJ2-7	TGCAGCGCCGGAAAAAGACAGGGAATTGGCGAGCAGTACTTC	CSAGKRQGIGEQYF
14	TRBV28	NA	NA	TRBJ2-3	TGTGCCAGCAGTTCCCTGGACTACACAGATACGCAGTATTTT	CASSSLDYTDTQYF
17	TRBV3-1/TRBV3-2	once	TRBD2	TRBJ2-1	TGTGCCAGCAGCCAAGATGTAGCGGGGAGCTCCTACAATGAGCAGTTCTTC	CASSQDVAGSSYNEQFF
16	TRBV11-2	NA	TRBD2	TRBJ2-1	TGTGCCAGCAGCCGGACCGGGACTAGCGGTTTCAGTGAGCAGTTCTTC	CASSRTGTSGFSEQFF
13	TRBV29-1	NA	TRBD2	TRBJ2-5	TGCAGCGTTGGTCTAGCGGGGGTAGAGACCCAGTACTTC	CSVGLAGVETQYF
15	TRBV4-1	NA	NA	TRBJ2-2	TGCGCCAGCAGCCCCCAGACTCTCGGGACCGGGGAGCTGTTTTTT	CASSPQTLGTGELFF
15	TRBV6-5	once	TRBD2	TRBJ2-5	TGTGCCAGCAGTCTAGCGGGGGGAAATGCGGGGACCCAGTACTTC	CASSLAGGNAGTQYF
15	TRBV7-3	NA	TRBD2	TRBJ2-3	TGTGCCAGCAGCCCGCCGGGGGGGCGGGCAGATACGCAGTATTTT	CASSPPGGRADTQYF
15	TRBV5-4	NA	TRBD2	TRBJ2-3	TGTGCCAGCAGCCCCGAGACTAGCCCCGTATCTACGCAGTATTTT	CASSPETSPVSTQYF
15	TRBV5-4	NA	TRBD1	TRBJ1-6	TGTGCCAGCAGCTCCCGACAGGGGAGGAATTCACCCCTCCACTTT	CASSSRQGRNSPLHF
15	TRBV4-2	once	TRBD1	TRBJ1-5	TGTGCCAGCAGCCAGCACAGGGGGAGCAATCAGCCCCAGCATTTT	CASSQHRGSNQPQHF
14	TRBV28	NA	NA	TRBJ1-5	TGTGCCAGCAGTTTTCCAGGGGGCAATCAGCCCCAGCATTTT	CASSFPGGNQPQHF
14	TRBV20-1	once	NA	TRBJ1-6	TGCAGTGCTGGTGGGACTTCGGTTAATTCACCCCTCCACTTT	CSAGGTSVNSPLHF
16	TRBV6-2/TRBV6-3	NA	TRBD2	TRBJ2-2	TGTGCCAGCAGTTACGATGGCGGGGGGGGCACCGGGGAGCTGTTTTTT	CASSYDGGGGTGELFF
12	TRBV28	NA	NA	TRBJ1-2	TGTGCCAGCAGTTTCAGGGTTCGTGGCTACACCTTC	CASSFRVRGYTF
17	TRBV29-1	NA	TRBD1	TRBJ2-6	TGCAGCGCCCAGTCCGGGACAGGGTTCTCTGGGGCCAACGTCCTGACTTTC	CSAQSGTGFSGANVLTF
15	TRBV19	NA	NA	TRBJ1-1	TGTGCCAGTAAGGGCAGCTTCACGGGGGACACTGAAGCTTTCTTT	CASKGSFTGDTEAFF
17	TRBV28	NA	TRBD2	TRBJ2-5	TGTGCCAGCACCACCGCGGGGGGCGGGAGGAAGCAAGAGACCCAGTACTTC	CASTTAGGGRKQETQYF
14	TRBV28	NA	TRBD2	TRBJ2-2	TGTGCCACCGGGAATAGCGGGAGAGCCGGGGAGCTGTTTTTT	CATGNSGRAGELFF
13	TRBV19	few	NA	TRBJ1-6	TGTGCCAGTAGTATTGGGCAGGGATCACCCCTCCACTTT	CASSIGQGSPLHF
13	TRBV7-9	once	NA	TRBJ2-7	TGTGCCAGCAGCTTAGCGGGTGGGAGCGAGCAGTACTTC	CASSLAGGSEQYF
14	TRBV9	NA	NA	TRBJ2-5	TGTGCCAGCAGCGTAGGACTATCTGCAGAGACCCAGTACTTC	CASSVGLSAETQYF
14	TRBV11-1	NA	NA	TRBJ1-2	TGTGCCAGCAGCCGCGGACAGAGTAACTATGGCTACACCTTC	CASSRGQSNYGYTF
15	TRBV7-2	NA	NA	TRBJ2-7	TGTGCCAGCAGTCCCGTTGGGGGGAACTCCTACGAGCAGTACTTC	CASSPVGGNSYEQYF
15	TRBV6-2/TRBV6-3	NA	TRBD1	TRBJ2-5	TGTGCCAGCAGTTACAGCAGGGGGCAGGGAGAGACCCAGTACTTC	CASSYSRGQGETQYF
14	TRBV6-2/TRBV6-3	NA	TRBD2	TRBJ2-3	TGTGCCAGCAGTTACGGCGGGAGACAAGATACGCAGTATTTT	CASSYGGRQDTQYF
12	TRBV28	NA	NA	TRBJ1-2	TGTGCCAGCAGTTCCAGGGCTGGGGGCTACACCTTC	CASSSRAGGYTF